The rows below give T cell receptor beta chains drawn from one sample of a study of blood T cells in healthy people across ages. TCRdb re-called the 5' RACE reads with MiXCR, one entry per CDR3 protein. The sample lists approximately 800,000 distinct CDR3 sequences, 35% to 40% occurring once. The sample comprised blood. The receptors derive from a man between 18 and 29 years old in good health. The CDR3 runs from the conserved cysteine through the conserved F or W. Each record gives: V gene, clone size, D gene, J gene, CDR3 protein, CDR3 DNA. D genes are given only for firm matches. Size is stated for part of the rows, as once, few or many counts, or as a class when the clone is expanded.

TRBV6-6,few,TRBD2,TRBJ2-3,CASTLAGVTDTQYF,TGTGCCAGCACCCTAGCGGGGGTCACAGATACGCAGTATTTT
TRBV27,few,TRBD2,TRBJ2-3,CASSFGGGGADTQYF,TGTGCCAGCAGTTTCGGGGGGGGCGGGGCAGATACGCAGTATTTT
TRBV5-6,.,.,TRBJ1-3,CASSFGTGNTIYF,TGTGCCAGCAGCTTCGGTACTGGAAACACCATATATTTT
TRBV5-1,.,TRBD1,TRBJ1-1,CASSRAWTGGVRAEAFF,TGCGCCAGCAGCCGAGCCTGGACAGGGGGTGTTAGGGCTGAAGCTTTCTTT
TRBV12-3/TRBV12-4,few,.,TRBJ1-2,CASSLVAGGYTF,TGTGCCAGCAGTTTAGTTGCTGGCGGCTACACCTTC
TRBV7-2,.,.,TRBJ2-2,CASSPSYTGELFF,TGTGCCAGCAGCCCTAGTTACACCGGGGAGCTGTTTTTT
TRBV20-1,.,.,TRBJ2-5,CSVRHGVRETQYF,TGCAGTGTCAGACACGGGGTCCGAGAGACCCAGTACTTC
TRBV5-1,.,.,TRBJ1-2,CASSPGIYGGYGCTF,TGCGCCAGCAGCCCCGGGATTTACGGCGGCTATGGCTGCACCTTC
TRBV5-1,.,TRBD1,TRBJ2-2,CASSLYGQGFTGELFF,TGCGCCAGCAGCCTGTACGGACAGGGGTTTACCGGGGAGCTGTTTTTT
TRBV5-1,.,TRBD1,TRBJ2-2,CASSLKGALTGELFF,TGCGCCAGCAGCTTGAAGGGGGCCCTAACCGGGGAGCTGTTTTTT
TRBV5-1,few,.,TRBJ1-1,CASSLAEGLVTNTEAFF,TGCGCCAGCAGCTTGGCCGAAGGCCTAGTGACGAACACTGAAGCTTTCTTT
TRBV6-6,few,.,TRBJ1-2,CASSPARNYGYTF,TGTGCCAGCAGTCCCGCCAGGAACTATGGCTACACCTTC
TRBV12-3/TRBV12-4,few,TRBD2,TRBJ2-7,CASSPRGRLGGNEQYF,TGTGCCAGCAGTCCGCGGGGGAGACTAGGAGGCAATGAGCAGTACTTC
TRBV9,once,.,TRBJ2-5,CASSVSGTEQETQYF,TGTGCCAGCAGCGTTTCAGGGACTGAACAAGAGACCCAGTACTTC
TRBV9,.,.,TRBJ2-4,CASSVGDKNIQYF,TGTGCCAGCAGCGTGGGGGACAAAAACATTCAGTACTTC
TRBV12-3/TRBV12-4,.,.,TRBJ1-5,CASSFQDGYQPQHF,TGTGCCAGCAGTTTTCAGGATGGGTATCAGCCCCAGCATTTT
TRBV20-1,.,TRBD2,TRBJ2-3,CSAATTSGATDTQYF,TGCAGTGCAGCAACCACTAGCGGGGCCACAGATACGCAGTATTTT
TRBV7-2,.,TRBD2,TRBJ2-3,CASGLTGLGTDTQYF,TGTGCCAGCGGCTTGACCGGACTAGGGACAGATACGCAGTATTTT
TRBV12-3/TRBV12-4,few,.,TRBJ2-3,CASSALEGGPDTQYF,TGTGCCAGCAGTGCACTCGAGGGGGGGCCAGATACGCAGTATTTT
TRBV12-3/TRBV12-4,few,.,TRBJ2-1,CASRILDREQFF,TGTGCCAGCAGGATCTTAGATCGCGAGCAGTTCTTC
TRBV3-1,.,.,TRBJ1-4,CASSQSGAGEKLVF,TGTGCCAGCAGCCAATCAGGGGCGGGGGAAAAACTGGTTTTT
TRBV20-1,many,.,TRBJ2-4,CRAGAGNIQYF,TGCAGGGCCGGGGCTGGAAACATTCAGTACTTC
TRBV27,few,TRBD1,TRBJ1-5,CASGGTGGVKPQHF,TGTGCCAGCGGTGGGACAGGGGGCGTTAAGCCCCAGCATTTT
TRBV7-2,.,.,TRBJ2-6,CASSSVAPGANVLTF,TGTGCCAGCAGCTCCGTAGCACCTGGGGCCAACGTCCTGACTTTC
TRBV12-3/TRBV12-4,.,.,TRBJ1-3,CASSLRAPTGGNTIYF,TGTGCCAGCAGTTTGCGGGCCCCAACGGGGGGAAACACCATATATTTT
TRBV6-2/TRBV6-3,.,TRBD1,TRBJ1-5,CASSYGHRGNQPQHF,TGTGCCAGCAGTTACGGACACAGGGGTAATCAGCCCCAGCATTTT